This T cell receptor (beta chain) was retrieved from a study of blood T cells in healthy people across ages. The second PCR ran about 6 to 12 cycles with a sample-barcoded 5' primer and J-beta primers. TCRdb reanalysed the 5' RACE reads using MiXCR and keeps one entry per CDR3 protein. The profile shows around 710,000 distinct CDR3 sequences, roughly 43% of them singletons. Findings and limits, study-wide: Lack of knowledge of donor CMV status possibly confounded expanded clonotype changes.

The CDR3 spans 10 residues. The germline V and J ends were trimmed by 1 base and 4 bases, with 1 base remaining between them. Germline V gives CDR1 SQVTM, CDR2 ANQGSEA. Comment on this clonotype: Antigen unknown.

Sequenced sample: blood. The chain is built from TRBV29-1 and TRBJ1-1; no reliable D call. The clonotype comes from an older woman in good health. DNA of the CDR3: TGCAGCGTTGAAGCCACTGAAGCTTTCTTT. Translated: CSVEATEAFF.